This entry features one T cell receptor beta chain sequence. Its antigen is undetermined. The ends were cut back, 4 bases at V and 2 bases at J, with 16 bases in the middle. The CDR3 runs 15 residues. Germline lookup yields CDR1 SGHNT and CDR2 YYREEE (reference sequence). A multiplex PCR was run with 60 Vbeta primers and 13 Jbeta primers. Only in-frame clones appear in the TCRdb table, and some are missing; sequencing was by immunoSEQ multiplex PCR. The sample gives roughly 180,000 clones, more than 65% of which show up once; less than 2.5% is in the top ten. These data are taken from a study of cytomegalovirus exposure and HLA in healthy donors. Study-wide findings and caveats: As was reported, the HLA-A and HLA-B alleles of most subjects were accurately predicted from TCR beta sequences. Previous analysis showed most TCR beta V segments were productive about 87% or about 30% of the time. Altogether, more than 150 TCR beta chains were recorded as cytomegalovirus-associated.

There were likely unrecorded immune exposures, though donors were nominally healthy when sampled. The chain is built from TRBV5-4 and TRBJ2-7; a weak D match, TRBD1 (6 bases). This sequence originates from a woman aged 25 to 45 in good health and CMV-seropositive. Sequencing was carried out using PBMCs. The CDR3 reads CASSQSSGTPYEQYF. In DNA, the CDR3 is TGTGCCAGCAGCCAATCCTCCGGGACACCCTACGAGCAGTACTTC.